These 7 T cell receptor beta chains were sequenced from one sample in a study of cytomegalovirus exposure and HLA in healthy donors. The PCR contained 60 Vbeta and 13 Jbeta primers. Profiled with immunoSEQ multiplex PCR; TCRdb holds only in-frame clones, not every one. This sample has approximately 190,000 clones, with roughly an eighth found just once. Material: PBMCs. These receptor sequences come from a man in his fifties or sixties in good health and CMV-seropositive.

The V call is TRBV6-5, the J call TRBJ1-1; D remains unclear. CDR3 size: 14 residues. Germline V CDR1 and CDR2: MNHEY, SVGAGI. V was cut by 7 bases and J by 1 base, with 13 bases left in between. The CDR3 loop is CASTPEGRNTEAFF. The CDR3 nucleotides are TGTGCCAGCACCCCAGAAGGGAGGAACACTGAAGCTTTCTTT.

J is TRBJ2-7 and V is TRBV28; no clear D gene. V lost 7 bases, J lost 2 bases, and 9 bases lay in between. The CDR3 consists of 12 residues. Looked up from germline, CDR1 is MDHEN and CDR2 is SYDVKM. CDR3 sequence (DNA): TGTGCCAGCACCGACAACCCCTACGAGCAGTACGTC. Residues: CASTDNPYEQYV.

This clone was seen only a few times. The genes are TRBV2 and TRBJ2-2; D gene unclear. V gave up 8 bases and J gave up 3 bases, with 7 bases separating them. The CDR3 contains 12 residues. CDR1 is SNHLY and CDR2 is FYNNEI in the germline V gene. The CDR3 here is CASGVDTGELFF. In DNA, the CDR3 is TGTGCCAGCGGAGTAGACACCGGGGAGCTGTTTTTT.

V is TRBV7-9 and J is TRBJ1-4; D ambiguous. V dropped 1 base and J dropped 8 bases, with 11 bases sitting between them. The CDR3 is 14 amino acids. From germline, CDR1 is SEHNR and CDR2 FQNEAQ (reference sequence). The CDR3 DNA sequence: TGTGCCAGCAGCTTAGGACGGGGTGAGGAAAAACTGTTTTTT. Residues: CASSLGRGEEKLFF.

The chain joins TRBV28 to TRBJ2-5; no reliable D call. The germline V gene encodes CDR1 MDHEN and CDR2 SYDVKM. The CDR3 runs to 13 residues. Trimming shortened V by 5 bases and J by 7 bases, and 14 bases separated the two germline ends. The CDR3 protein is CASSPPPPGTQYF. CDR3 nucleotide sequence: TGTGCCAGCAGTCCTCCTCCTCCGGGGACCCAGTACTTC.

In this sample, this clone turned up once. The CDR3 nucleotides read TGCGCCAGCAGCCAGTTAGCGGGGGGGACCACAGATACGCAGTATTTT. Amino acids: CASSQLAGGTTDTQYF. The rearrangement joins TRBV4-3 to TRBJ2-3; 11 bases align to TRBD2. Germline values: CDR1 LGHNA, CDR2 YSLEER. This CDR3 spans 16 amino acids. Trimming at V came to 3 bases and at J to 2 bases, leaving 4 bases not matched to a gene.

This rearrangement joins TRBV5-6 to TRBJ1-3; D is possibly TRBD1 (6 bases). CDR1 is SGHDT, CDR2 YYEEEE, per germline. Trimming removed 0 bases at V and 0 bases at J, with 10 bases between. The CDR3 runs 16 residues. The CDR3 DNA sequence: TGTGCCAGCAGCTTGGGACAGGCCTTCTCTGGAAACACCATATATTTT. Amino acid sequence: CASSLGQAFSGNTIYF.